The 4 T cell receptor beta chains reported below all come from one sample, sequenced in a study of shared clonotypes between healthy human individuals (dated by TCRdb to 2020 to 2022). To prepare the library, the immunoSEQ multiplex PCR assay was applied. Drawn from immuneACCESS, this table holds only the in-frame rearrangements with V and J called that TCRdb kept. Clones are partly lost; checked studies trace under half to an unresolved V gene and leave the rest unexplained. In all, the sample holds 1 million to 1.2 million clones, and approximately 80% of those were seen once. The ten largest account for 0.89% of the sample. Sequenced: memory CD4+ T cells from PBMCs. Taken with the paper, the label for cell subset or site translates to: CD45RA-negative fraction. These receptors originate from a man between 18 and 35 years old in good health. Some clones in this sample may be carry-over from other donors' samples.

The chain recombines TRBV2 with TRBJ1-1; the D gene is possibly TRBD1 (6 bases). CDR1 is SNHLY and CDR2 is FYNNEI in the germline V gene. Trimming removed 7 bases at V and 4 bases at J, with 13 bases between. This CDR3 is built from 13 residues. CDR3 sequence (DNA): TGTGCCAGCACCACGGTCAGGGGCACTGAAGCTTTCTTT. Protein sequence: CASTTVRGTEAFF. The entire variable domain, with the rest obtained from reference TRBV2 and TRBJ1-1, is as follows: EPEVTQTPSHQVTQMGQEVILRCVPISNHLYFYWYRQILGQKVEFLVSFYNNEISEKSEIFDDQFSVERPDGSNFTLKIRSTKLEDSAMYFCASTTVRGTEAFFGQGTRLTVV.

In regard to this clone: With a much larger clone just one base away, this may be a read error. This sample includes further DNA sequences coding for the same CDR3. This chain links TRBV30 with TRBJ1-5; tentatively, D is TRBD1 (5 bases). Germline CDR1 GTSNPN, CDR2 SVGIG (reference sequence). The CDR3 consists of 14 residues. CDR3 DNA sequence: TGCGCCTGGAGTGTCACGGGGGGTAATCAGCCCCAGCATTTT. This encodes CAWSVTGGNQPQHF. Full variable domain (missing parts from reference TRBV30 and TRBJ1-5): SQTIHQWPATLVQPVGSPLSLECTVEGTSNPNLYWYRQAAGRGLQLLFYSVGIGQISSEVPQNLSASRPQDRQFILSSKKLLLSDSGFYLCAWSVTGGNQPQHFGDGTRLSIL.

Regarding this clone: The same CDR3 arises from other DNA sequences in this sample as well. This chain uses TRBV9 with TRBJ2-1; D gene uncertain. The CDR3 has 14 residues. CDR1 and CDR2 (germline): SGDLS, YYNGEE. V was cut by 0 bases and J by 0 bases, with 4 bases left in between. DNA of the CDR3: TGTGCCAGCAGCGTAGCGAGCTCCTACAATGAGCAGTTCTTC. It yields the protein CASSVASSYNEQFF.

This clone showed up just once. This chain joins TRBV5-1 and TRBJ2-5; D is unresolved. The CDR3 spans 16 residues. Between the trimmed V and J ends, which lost 0 bases and 2 bases, there was a span of 14 bases. Germline V CDR1 and CDR2: SGHRS, YFSETQ. This CDR3 is CASSLEPWGRQETQYF. The DNA of the CDR3 is TGCGCCAGCAGCTTGGAACCGTGGGGTCGGCAAGAGACCCAGTACTTC.